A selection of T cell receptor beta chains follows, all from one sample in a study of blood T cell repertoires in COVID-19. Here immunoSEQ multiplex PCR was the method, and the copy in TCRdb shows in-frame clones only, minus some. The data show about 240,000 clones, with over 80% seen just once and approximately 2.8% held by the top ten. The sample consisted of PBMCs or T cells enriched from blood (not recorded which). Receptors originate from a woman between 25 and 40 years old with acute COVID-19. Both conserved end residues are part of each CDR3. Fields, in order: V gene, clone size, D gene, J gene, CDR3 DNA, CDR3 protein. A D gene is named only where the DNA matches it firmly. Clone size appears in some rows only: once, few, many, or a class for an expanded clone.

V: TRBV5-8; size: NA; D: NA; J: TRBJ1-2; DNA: TGTGCCAGCAGCTTGATCGCTGTAGGGGGATTCAACTATGGCTACACCTTC; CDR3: CASSLIAVGGFNYGYTF
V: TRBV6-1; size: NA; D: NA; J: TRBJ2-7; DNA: TGTGCCAGCAGTGACCGGGACAACACCTACGAGCAGTACTTC; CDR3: CASSDRDNTYEQYF
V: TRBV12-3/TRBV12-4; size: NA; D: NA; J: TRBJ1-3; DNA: TGTGCCAGCAGTTTAGGACTCGGAAACACCATATATTTT; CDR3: CASSLGLGNTIYF
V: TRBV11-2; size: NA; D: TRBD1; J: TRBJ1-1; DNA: TGTGCCAGCAGCTTGGCATTCGGACAGGGAAACGAAGCTTTCTTT; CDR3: CASSLAFGQGNEAFF
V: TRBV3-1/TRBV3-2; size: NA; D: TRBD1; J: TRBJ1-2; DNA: TGTGCCAGCAGCCTGTCGGACAGGGTCGGCTACACCTTC; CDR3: CASSLSDRVGYTF
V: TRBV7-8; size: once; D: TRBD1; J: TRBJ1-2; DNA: TGTGCCAGCAGCTTACGGGACAGGATTGCTAACGGCTACACCTTC; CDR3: CASSLRDRIANGYTF
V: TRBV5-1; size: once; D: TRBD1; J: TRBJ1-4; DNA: TGCGCCAGCAGCTTAGGGACAGGGGGCCTGAAACTGTTTTTT; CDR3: CASSLGTGGLKLFF
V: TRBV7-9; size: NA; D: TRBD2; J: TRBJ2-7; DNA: TGTGCCAGCAGCTTAAGCGGGGATCCCTACGAGCAGTACTTC; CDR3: CASSLSGDPYEQYF
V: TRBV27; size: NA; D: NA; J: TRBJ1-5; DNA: TGTGCCAGCAGTTTCTCGGGCTCTGGCGCGGGGAATCAGCCCCAGCATTTT; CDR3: CASSFSGSGAGNQPQHF
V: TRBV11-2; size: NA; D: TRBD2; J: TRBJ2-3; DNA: TGTGCCAGCAGCTTCCGGGACTATGGCACAGATACGCAGTATTTT; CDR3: CASSFRDYGTDTQYF
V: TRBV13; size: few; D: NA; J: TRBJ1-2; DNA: TGTGCCAGCAGCTTCGGCCGGGGAGGGTTTGACTATGGCTACACCTTC; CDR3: CASSFGRGGFDYGYTF
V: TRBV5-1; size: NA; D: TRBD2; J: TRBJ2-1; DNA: TGCGCCAGCAGCCCCCAAGCGGGGGGGCCCTACAATGAGCAGTTCTTC; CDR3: CASSPQAGGPYNEQFF
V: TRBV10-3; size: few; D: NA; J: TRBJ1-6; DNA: TGTGCCATCAGTGCGGGACACAATAATTCACCCCTCCACTTT; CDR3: CAISAGHNNSPLHF
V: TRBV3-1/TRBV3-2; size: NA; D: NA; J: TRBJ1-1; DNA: TGTGCCAGCAGCCCGCACCGTGAGTTCACTGAAGCTTTCTTT; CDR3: CASSPHREFTEAFF
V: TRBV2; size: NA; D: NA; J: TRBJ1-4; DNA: TGTGCCAGCAGTCTGACAGGCGTTGCAACTAATGAAAAACTGTTTTTT; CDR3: CASSLTGVATNEKLFF
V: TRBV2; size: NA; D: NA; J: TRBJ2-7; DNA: TGTGCCAGTCATCCCGGCCCGACTTCCTACGAGCAGTACTTC; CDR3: CASHPGPTSYEQYF
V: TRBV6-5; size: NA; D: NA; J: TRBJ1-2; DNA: TGTGCCAGCAGCGCAGGGTTCGGCTACACCTTC; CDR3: CASSAGFGYTF
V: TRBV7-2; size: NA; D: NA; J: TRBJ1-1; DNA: TGTGCCAGCAGCTTGGGGCAGGGGTTTCGGACTGAAGCTTTCTTT; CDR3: CASSLGQGFRTEAFF
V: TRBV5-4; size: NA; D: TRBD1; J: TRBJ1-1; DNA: TGTGCCAGCAGCAAGGGACAGGTGGTAACTGAAGCTTTCTTT; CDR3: CASSKGQVVTEAFF
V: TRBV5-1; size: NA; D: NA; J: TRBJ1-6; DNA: TGCGCCAGCAGGGACAGCAAGAGCTCCTATAATTCACCCCTCCACTTT; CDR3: CASRDSKSSYNSPLHF
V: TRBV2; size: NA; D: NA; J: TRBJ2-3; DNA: TGTGCCAGCAACCTCAGGGTTTTCACAGATACGCAGTATTTT; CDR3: CASNLRVFTDTQYF
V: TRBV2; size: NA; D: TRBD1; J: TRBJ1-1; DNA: TGTGCCAGCAGTTTAAACACAGGGGTGGGCACTGAAGCTTTCTTT; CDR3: CASSLNTGVGTEAFF
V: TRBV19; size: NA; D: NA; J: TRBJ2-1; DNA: TGTGCCAGTAGTATAGATGCTGGGGGGGGCGGCTACAATGAGCAGTTCTTC; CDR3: CASSIDAGGGGYNEQFF
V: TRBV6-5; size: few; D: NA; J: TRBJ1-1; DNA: TGTGCCAGCAGTTACTCAGGACAGCGGAACACTGAAGCTTTCTTT; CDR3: CASSYSGQRNTEAFF
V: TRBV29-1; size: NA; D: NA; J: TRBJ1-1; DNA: TGCAGCCACCTTCGGGGGGACATGAACACTGAAGCTTTCTTT; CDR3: CSHLRGDMNTEAFF
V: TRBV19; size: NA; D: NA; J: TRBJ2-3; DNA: TGTGCCAGTAGTATAGGTCAGGCCGGCGGGCTCGGCCGGGGAGATACGCAGTATTTT; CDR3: CASSIGQAGGLGRGDTQYF
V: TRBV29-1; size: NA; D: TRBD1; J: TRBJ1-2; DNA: TGCAGCGTTGTAAGGACAGGAGGTGGCTACACCTTC; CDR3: CSVVRTGGGYTF
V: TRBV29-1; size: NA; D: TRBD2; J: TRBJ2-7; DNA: TGCAGCGTTGGTTCTAGCGGGGGGTTAGGCGAGCAGTACTTC; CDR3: CSVGSSGGLGEQYF
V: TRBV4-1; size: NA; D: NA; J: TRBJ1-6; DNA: TGCGCCAGCAGCCAAGATACGAGAGGGGGCTCCTATAATTCACCCCTCCACTTT; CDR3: CASSQDTRGGSYNSPLHF
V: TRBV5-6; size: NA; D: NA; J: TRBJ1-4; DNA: TGTGCCAGCAGCCAGGGTGAGAATGAAAAACTGTTTTTT; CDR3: CASSQGENEKLFF
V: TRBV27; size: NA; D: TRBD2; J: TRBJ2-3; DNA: TGTGCCAGCAGGCCTTCGCCCGGGACTAGCGGGGGTAGCACAGATACGCAGTATTTT; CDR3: CASRPSPGTSGGSTDTQYF
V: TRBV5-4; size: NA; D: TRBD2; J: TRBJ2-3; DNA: TGTGCCAGCAGCTTGGATACTAGCGGGGGCCTGCAGTATTTT; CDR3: CASSLDTSGGLQYF
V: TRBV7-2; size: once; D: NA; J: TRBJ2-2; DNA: TGTGCCAGCAGCCGCGTGCGGCTAACCGCGAACACCGGGGAGCTGTTTTTT; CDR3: CASSRVRLTANTGELFF
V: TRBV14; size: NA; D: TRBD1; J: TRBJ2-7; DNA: TGTGCCAGCAGCCAAGATTACGGACAGGGCTGGTACGAGCAGTACTTC; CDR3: CASSQDYGQGWYEQYF
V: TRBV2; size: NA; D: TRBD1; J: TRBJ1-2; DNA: TGTGCCAGCAGAGAGACAGGGTCCTATGGCTACACCTTC; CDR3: CASRETGSYGYTF
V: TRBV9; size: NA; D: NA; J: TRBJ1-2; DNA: TGTGCCAGCGGACAGACGAACTATGGCTACACCTTC; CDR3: CASGQTNYGYTF
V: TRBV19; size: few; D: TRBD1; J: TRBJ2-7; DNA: TGTGCCAGCCGGGACAGGGAATCCTACGAGCAGTACTTC; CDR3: CASRDRESYEQYF
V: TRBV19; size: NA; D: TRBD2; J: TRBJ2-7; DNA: TGTGCCAGTAGTACACTGGGGGGGTTGGAGGAGCAGTACTTC; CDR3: CASSTLGGLEEQYF
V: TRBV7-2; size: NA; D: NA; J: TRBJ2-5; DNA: TGTGCCAGCAGCCTAGCTTTGCGAGAGACCCAGTACTTC; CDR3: CASSLALRETQYF
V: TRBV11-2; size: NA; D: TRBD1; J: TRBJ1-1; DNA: TGTGCCAGCAGCATTCCGGGACAGGGGGCTTTCTTT; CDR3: CASSIPGQGAFF
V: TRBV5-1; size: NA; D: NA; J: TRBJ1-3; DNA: TGCGCCAGCAGCTTGGAACTCCAGGGCGATGGAAACACCATATATTTT; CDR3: CASSLELQGDGNTIYF
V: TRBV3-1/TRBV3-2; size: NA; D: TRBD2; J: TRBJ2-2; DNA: TGTGCCAGCAGCCAGGGTACGGCGGGGGGAACCGGGGAGCTGTTTTTT; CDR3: CASSQGTAGGTGELFF
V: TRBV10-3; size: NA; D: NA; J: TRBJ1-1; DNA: TGTGCCATCAGAGAAACCGCGGGGTTGGGTGAAGCTTTCTTT; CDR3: CAIRETAGLGEAFF
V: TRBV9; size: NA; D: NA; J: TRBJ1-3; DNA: TGTGCCAGCAGCGTAGAAGACAGGAAAACTGGAAACACCATATATTTT; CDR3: CASSVEDRKTGNTIYF
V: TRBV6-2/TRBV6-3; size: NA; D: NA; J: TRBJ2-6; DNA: TGTGCCAGCAGTTACCCGATTAGTTTCGGCTCTGGGGCCAACGTCCTGACTTTC; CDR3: CASSYPISFGSGANVLTF
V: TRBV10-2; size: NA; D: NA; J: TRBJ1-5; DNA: TGCGCCAGCAGTGAGAAGGGGGATCGAAGAGGTCAGCCCCAGCATTTT; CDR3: CASSEKGDRRGQPQHF
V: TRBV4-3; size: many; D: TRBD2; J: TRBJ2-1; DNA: TGCGCCAGCAGCCAATCGGGGGGTCGGACCACCTACAATGAGCAGTTCTTC; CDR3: CASSQSGGRTTYNEQFF
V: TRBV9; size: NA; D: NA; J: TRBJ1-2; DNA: TGTGCCAGCAAAGGACAGCGCGCGACCTTC; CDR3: CASKGQRATF
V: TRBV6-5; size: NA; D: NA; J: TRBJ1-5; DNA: TGTGCCAGCAGTACCGGACAGTATAGCAATCAGCCCCAGCATTTT; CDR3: CASSTGQYSNQPQHF
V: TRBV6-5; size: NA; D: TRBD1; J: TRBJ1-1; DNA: TGTGCCAGCAGTCGGGACAGCTTAGACACTGAAGCTTTCTTT; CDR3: CASSRDSLDTEAFF
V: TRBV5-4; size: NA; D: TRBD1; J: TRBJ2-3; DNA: TGTGCCAGCAGCCCGGACAGGAACCCAGATACGCAGTATTTT; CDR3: CASSPDRNPDTQYF
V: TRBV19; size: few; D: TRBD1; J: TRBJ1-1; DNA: TGTGCCAGTAGACAGGGACAGGGGGCGAGTGCTTTCTTT; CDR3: CASRQGQGASAFF
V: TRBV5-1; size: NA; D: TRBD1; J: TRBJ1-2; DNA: TGCGCCAGCAGAATTGGGGACAGTGCCTATGGCTACACCTTC; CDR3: CASRIGDSAYGYTF
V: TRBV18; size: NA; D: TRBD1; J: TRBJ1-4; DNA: TGTGCCAGCTCGCCGGACAGGTCAGCGGATGAAAAACTGTTTTTT; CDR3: CASSPDRSADEKLFF
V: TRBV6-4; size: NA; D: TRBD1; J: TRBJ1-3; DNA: TGTGCCAGCAGGACAACCGGGACAGGGGCCCCAACCTCTGGAAACACCATATATTTT; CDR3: CASRTTGTGAPTSGNTIYF